This T cell receptor beta chain was identified in a study of T cells in Graves' hyperthyroidism and ophthalmopathy. General observations from the study: Patients with ophthalmopathy were separated from those with stable hyperthyroidism by a 13 V-J model.

Trimming took off 3 bases at V and 5 bases at J, with 23 bases between the two ends. CDR3 length equals 17 residues. A word on this clonotype: The antigen is not known.

Researchers defined stable Graves' hyperthyroidism as no ophthalmopathy progression within 18 months. RNA transcripts were the template for amplifying TCR beta CDR3 regions. Using the HTBI primer set, a first-round RT-PCR was run on the TCR CDR3. TCRdb passed the multiplex PCR reads through MiXCR, listing each CDR3 protein once. The table includes fewer than 350,000 distinct CDR3 sequences, roughly a fifth detected once. The sample was blood. The clonotype was recovered from a woman aged 45-65 years with Graves' hyperthyroidism. The chain carries TRBV12-3 or TRBV12-4 and TRBJ2-7, with a possible D match to TRBD2 (6 bases). CDR3 sequence: CASSFSRETLGLHEQYF. CDR3 DNA: TGTGCCAGCAGTTTTTCCCGGGAGACCCTGGGGCTCCACGAGCAGTACTTC.